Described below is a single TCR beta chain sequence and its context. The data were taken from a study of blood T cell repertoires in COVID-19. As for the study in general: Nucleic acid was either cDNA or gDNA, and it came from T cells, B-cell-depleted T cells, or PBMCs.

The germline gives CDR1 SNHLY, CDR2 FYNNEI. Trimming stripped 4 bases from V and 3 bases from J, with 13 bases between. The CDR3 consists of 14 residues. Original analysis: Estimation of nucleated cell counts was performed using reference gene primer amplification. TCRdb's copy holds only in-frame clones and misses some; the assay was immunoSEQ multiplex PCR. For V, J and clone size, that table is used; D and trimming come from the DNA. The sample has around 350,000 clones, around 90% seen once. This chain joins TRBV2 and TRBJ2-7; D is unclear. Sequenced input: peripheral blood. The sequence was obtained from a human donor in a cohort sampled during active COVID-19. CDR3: CASSVGGINYEQYF. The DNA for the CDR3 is TGTGCCAGCAGTGTTGGCGGAATAAACTACGAGCAGTACTTC.